Below, one TCR beta chain is given with its context. Its antigen is not identified. For TCRbeta, the library was prepared with unique molecular identifiers. TCRdb re-analysed the PCR reads in MiXCR, keeping a single row per CDR3 protein. In the table there are 250,000 to 400,000 distinct CDR3 sequences, around 25% of which are singletons. This entry comes from a study of T-cell reconstitution after alpha-beta-depleted transplantation in children. Study-level points and caveats: About two months after transplant, alpha-beta T cells reportedly came from several hundred expanded graft clones. One year after transplant, T-cell counts and diversity came mostly from newly produced T cells.

This CDR3 spans 12 amino acids. Germline V gives CDR1 KGHSH, CDR2 LQKENI. V shed 3 bases and J shed 8 bases, with 10 bases lying between them. The V and J genes are TRBV18 and TRBJ1-1, with D maybe TRBD1 (5 bases). The input for sequencing was PBMCs, mostly from graft donor cells, taken 180 days after TCRalphabeta/CD19-depleted stem cell transplant. The source of this sequence is a male patient younger than 18 who had a stem cell transplant for acute lymphoblastic leukemia, so the T cells may come from the graft donor. The DNA for the CDR3 is TGTGCCAGCTCACCGCAGGGTAGGGAAGCTTTCTTT. As protein: CASSPQGREAFF.